This T cell receptor (beta chain) was captured in a study of tissue T cells after allogeneic stem cell transplantation (dated 2022 in TCRdb). For the study in its entirety: Using research autopsies of patients with and without GVHD, plus mouse models of GVHD, the study profiled TCR beta repertoires across many tissues. The human arm was a prospective observational study without blinding or randomization.

The sample's time point, from its label and the paper: mouse harvest day 14 after allogeneic transplant. Each mouse graft consisted of 10^7 T-cell-depleted bone marrow cells plus 10^6 splenic CD5+ T cells and was given by tail vein injection. Mouse GVHD was modeled in a major MHC-mismatch B6 (H2b) into BALB/c (H2d) model, with tissues profiled at day 7 or 14. On day 7 or 14 post-transplant, mouse tissues and retro-orbital blood were harvested with separate sterile tools for each animal, and livers were flushed beforehand. Before genomic DNA isolation with the DNeasy Blood & Tissue Kit, mouse tissues were minced with razor blades in buffered saline. Library creation used the immunoSEQ multiplex PCR assay. Adaptive Biotechnologies performed the TCRbeta CDR3 sequencing at survey depth and reported CDR3 sequences, V/J genes, productive frequency and template counts. Amplification of TCR beta CDR3 regions was performed from genomic DNA rather than from RNA. The authors' analysis ran thus. Jensen-Shannon divergence was used to quantify pairwise repertoire overlap between tissues, with a value of 1 meaning complete divergence and a value of 0 meaning identical repertoires. Tissues were clustered by single-linkage agglomerative hierarchical clustering of pairwise JSD values, and the clustering results were displayed as dendrograms. GLIPH2 was applied to all patient samples using simulation_depth 1000, kmer_min_depth 3, and cdr3_length_cutoff 8, and only groups with more than two unique CDR3s were retained. A standardized tissue-overlap score was generated by extrapolating Jaccard GLIPH-group overlap across patients to a standard repertoire size of 1000 clones. Linear mixed-effect models, with tissue included as a fixed effect and individual included as a random effect, were used to assess associations of diversity with clinical or experimental variables. TCRdb carries this immuneACCESS record with in-frame sequences only. Its versions omit some clonotypes, under half of them owing to an unresolved V gene in the studies checked, with the rest unexplained. For V, J and clone size, that table is used; D and trimming come from the DNA. For this sample the table gives approximately 7,900 clones, of which 34% were detected only once. The ten largest clones add up to around 3.3% of the sample.

For this clone: The antigen it binds to is not known. Gene names and germline sequences here are the mouse ones. Coverage ceases 1 residue before the CDR3 finishes, and the germline J gene fills in the end.

Reading from cysteine to phenylalanine, the CDR3 counts 13 amino acids. The DNA shown is the part of the CDR3 that was read: 36 bases, in frame from base 1. The trim is 5 bases for V and 2 bases for J, with a gap of 8 bases between the germline ends. CDR1 and CDR2 are drawn from the germline V gene (reference sequence): SNHLY, FYNGKV. What the work shows at the level of the full study, not this receptor alone: Not many T cell clones showed up in more than one patient, yet clustering based on motifs uncovered repertoire signatures that were shared across patients in a tissue-specific way. Within patients, how anatomically similar tissues were was a major factor shaping TCR repertoire composition, regardless of disease or transplant status. Blood and spleen T cells captured only a limited portion of the TCR repertoire detected in tissues, in both patients and mice. A small and clinically heterogeneous patient cohort was studied, and sampling depth was acknowledged as a limitation. Which tissue TCRs were alloreactive or antigen-specific was not determined in the study, and some clones might have been persisting host cells.

The clonotype comes from a female BALB/c mouse given C57BL/6 T cells with graft-versus-host disease after an allogeneic hematopoietic cell transplant. Sequencing input: skin. The chain uses TRBV3 and TRBJ2-5; TRBD1 might be the D gene, on 5 matching bases. CDR3 region: CASSPQGQDTQYF. The covered CDR3 bases are TGTGCCAGCAGCCCCCAGGGCCAAGACACCCAGTAC.